These 16 T cell receptor beta chains share one sample of origin, sequenced in a study of blood T cell repertoires in COVID-19. TCRdb keeps only in-frame clones here, not all; method: immunoSEQ multiplex PCR. The table includes about 440,000 clones, around 88% detected once. The specimen was peripheral blood. These receptors all stem from a woman in her 30s with acute or convalescent COVID-19.

This rearrangement joins TRBV6-2 or TRBV6-3 to TRBJ2-1; D possibly corresponds to TRBD1 (6 bases). Trimming cost V 5 bases and J 7 bases, with 21 bases left between them. This CDR3 contains 16 residues. Germline loops: CDR1 MNHEY, CDR2 SVGEGT. The CDR3 sequence: CASSHTGRTVSNEQFF. The CDR3 DNA is TGTGCCAGCAGTCACACCGGACGGACAGTCTCGAATGAGCAGTTCTTC.

The chain joins TRBV19 to TRBJ2-7, with TRBD2 matching over 9 bases. With V trimmed by 3 bases and J by 0 bases, 3 bases remained unmatched. The CDR3 is 15 residues long. Germline CDR1 is LNHDA and CDR2 is SQIVND (reference sequence). The CDR3 bases are TGTGCCAGTAGTATTCTAGCGGGGAACTCCTACGAGCAGTACTTC. Translating gives CASSILAGNSYEQYF.

The V gene is TRBV6-5, the J gene TRBJ2-1, with 8 bases that match TRBD2. CDR3 length: 14 residues. The germline gives CDR1 MNHEY, CDR2 SVGAGI. V shed 7 bases and J 5 bases; nucleotides not matched to a gene: 7. The CDR3 DNA sequence: TGTGCCAGCAAACCCGGGGGGGCCCACAATGAGCAGTTCTTC. Encoded protein: CASKPGGAHNEQFF.

This clone was found once. The chain carries TRBV5-1 and TRBJ2-4; TRBD2 matches 15 bases. Per the germline V gene, CDR1 is SGHRS and CDR2 is YFSETQ. CDR3 length equals 17 residues. Losses at the gene ends were 2 bases for V and 8 bases for J; bases not matched to a gene: 8. The CDR3 nucleotides read TGCGCCAGCAGCTTCGGACTAGCGGGGGGGCGGACGGACATTCAGTACTTC. It translates to CASSFGLAGGRTDIQYF.

About this clone itself: Other DNA sequences of this sample code for an identical CDR3. The chain employs TRBV19 and TRBJ1-5; 7 bases align to TRBD1. The CDR3 loop spans 15 amino acids. Germline CDR1 is LNHDA and CDR2 is SQIVND (reference sequence). Trimming cost V 6 bases and J 1 base; bases outside gene matches: 6. CDR3 in DNA: TGTGCCAGTAGCCGACAGGGTTTAAGCAATCAGCCCCAGCATTTT. Protein sequence: CASSRQGLSNQPQHF.

The chain links TRBV2 to TRBJ1-1; D ambiguous. The V end lost 7 bases, the J end lost 3 bases, and 15 bases lay between the germline ends. CDR1 is SNHLY and CDR2 is FYNNEI in the germline V gene. The CDR3 sequence is 14 residues long. The CDR3 region has the DNA TGTGCCAGCAAGACGAGGACTGGAGACACTGAAGCTTTCTTT. It encodes CASKTRTGDTEAFF.

The chain employs TRBV28 and TRBJ1-4, with TRBD1 identical over 7 bases. Trimming at V came to 5 bases and at J to 6 bases, leaving 9 bases not matched to a gene. Looked up from germline, CDR1 is MDHEN and CDR2 is SYDVKM. The CDR3 runs to 15 residues. DNA for the CDR3: TGTGCCAGCAGTCTACAGACAGGGACTCATGAAAAACTGTTTTTT. This codes for CASSLQTGTHEKLFF.

This chain links TRBV5-1 with TRBJ2-7, with D possibly matching TRBD1 (8 bases). The CDR3 has 15 amino acids. Trimming removed 4 bases from V and 5 bases from J, with 19 bases in between. Per the germline V gene, CDR1 is SGHRS and CDR2 is YFSETQ. CDR3 bases: TGCGCCAGCAGCCTAGCGGACAGGGTGAGCCACGAGCAGTACTTC. Amino acids: CASSLADRVSHEQYF.

About this clone itself: Other DNA sequences in this sample translate to the same CDR3. This chain joins TRBV15 and TRBJ2-5; tentatively, D is TRBD1 (7 bases). Germline CDR1 reads LNHNV; CDR2 reads YYDKDF (reference sequence). CDR3 length: 13 residues. V gave up 3 bases and J gave up 4 bases, with 9 bases separating them. The chain's CDR3 is CATSRQGGETQYF. The CDR3 DNA sequence: TGTGCCACCAGCAGGCAGGGGGGAGAGACCCAGTACTTC.

The count of this clone is one. J is TRBJ2-2 and V is TRBV9, with TRBD1 as a possible D gene (5 bases). The CDR3 is 13 amino acids. The V end was cut by 2 bases, the J end by 6 bases, with 8 bases between. Germline lookup yields CDR1 SGDLS and CDR2 YYNGEE. The CDR3 bases are TGTGCCAGCAGCGTTCAGGGATCCGGGGAGCTGTTTTTT. This sequence encodes CASSVQGSGELFF.

This clone has a single count. The chain has TRBV11-2 and TRBJ2-1, with a possible D match to TRBD1 (5 bases). V was cut by 2 bases and J by 3 bases, with 11 bases left in between. CDR1 and CDR2 from the germline V gene are SGHAT and FQNNGV. The CDR3 contains 15 residues. The CDR3 sequence: CASSLRTTNYNEQFF. The CDR3 DNA sequence: TGTGCCAGCAGCTTAAGGACAACCAACTACAATGAGCAGTTCTTC.

The chain links TRBV28 to TRBJ1-6; a weak D match, TRBD1 (6 bases). Trimming shortened V by 3 bases and J by 5 bases, and 17 bases separated the two germline ends. Germline assignment: CDR1 MDHEN and CDR2 SYDVKM. The length of the CDR3 is 17 residues. The CDR3 sequence is CASSLAPHREDNSPLHF. DNA of the CDR3: TGTGCCAGCAGTTTGGCCCCCCACAGGGAAGATAATTCACCCCTCCACTTT.

The chain's CDR3 is CASGLVPGGEETQYF. CDR3 sequence (DNA): TGTGCTAGTGGTTTGGTACCGGGGGGCGAGGAGACCCAGTACTTC. The genes are TRBV12-5 and TRBJ2-5, with a weak D call TRBD2 (7 bases). The CDR3 consists of 15 residues. Germline lookup yields CDR1 LGHNT and CDR2 FRNRAP. Trimming left V 0 bases short and J 5 bases short, with 13 bases between.

The chain has TRBV24-1 and TRBJ2-1, with TRBD1 matching 7 bases. CDR1 and CDR2 from the germline V gene are KGHDR and SFDVKD. V gave up 2 bases and J gave up 4 bases; unmatched junction bases: 10. CDR3 length: 17 amino acids. The CDR3: CATSDSYRGMVYNEQFF. For the CDR3, the DNA is TGTGCCACCAGTGATTCCTACAGGGGAATGGTATACAATGAGCAGTTCTTC.

The J gene is TRBJ2-3, the V gene TRBV19, with TRBD2 matching over 7 bases. After removal of 4 bases from V and 3 bases from J, the junction contained 13 bases not matched to a gene. CDR1 and CDR2 from the germline V gene are LNHDA and SQIVND (reference sequence). This CDR3 spans 17 amino acids. The CDR3 here is CASSRSTSTRKTDTQYF. The DNA for the CDR3 is TGTGCCAGTAGTAGATCGACTAGCACAAGAAAAACAGATACGCAGTATTTT.

The chain carries TRBV30 and TRBJ1-6; the match to TRBD1 covers 8 bases. The CDR3 consists of 14 residues. The germline V gene encodes CDR1 GTSNPN and CDR2 SVGIG (reference sequence). V was clipped by 7 bases and J by 9 bases; unmatched bases: 11. The CDR3 protein is CASEDRGFFSPLHF. The DNA of the CDR3 is TGTGCCTCAGAAGACAGGGGATTCTTTTCACCCCTCCACTTT.